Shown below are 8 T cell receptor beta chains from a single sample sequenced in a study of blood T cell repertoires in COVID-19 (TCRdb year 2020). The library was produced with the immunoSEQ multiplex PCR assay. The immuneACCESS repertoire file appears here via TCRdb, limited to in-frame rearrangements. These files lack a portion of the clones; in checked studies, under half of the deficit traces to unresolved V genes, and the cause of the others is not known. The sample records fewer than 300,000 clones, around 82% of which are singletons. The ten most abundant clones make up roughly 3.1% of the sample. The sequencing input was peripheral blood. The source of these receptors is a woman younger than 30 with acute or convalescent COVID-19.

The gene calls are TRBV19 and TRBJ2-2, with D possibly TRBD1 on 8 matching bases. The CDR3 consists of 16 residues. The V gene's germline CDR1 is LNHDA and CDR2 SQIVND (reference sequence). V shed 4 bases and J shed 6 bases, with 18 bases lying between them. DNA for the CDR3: TGTGCCAGTAGTAGTCAGGGGGCCCGGGAGGCCGGGGAGCTGTTTTTT. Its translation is CASSSQGAREAGELFF.

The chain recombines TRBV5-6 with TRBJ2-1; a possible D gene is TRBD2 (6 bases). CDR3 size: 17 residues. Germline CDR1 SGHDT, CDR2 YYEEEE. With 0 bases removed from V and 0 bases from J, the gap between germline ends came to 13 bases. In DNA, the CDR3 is TGTGCCAGCAGCTTGGTGGGTGGGGGGATCTCCTACAATGAGCAGTTCTTC. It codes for CASSLVGGGISYNEQFF. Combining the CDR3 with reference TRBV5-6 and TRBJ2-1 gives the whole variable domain DAGVTQSPTHLIKTRGQQVTLRCSPKSGHDTVSWYQQALGQGPQFIFQYYEEEERQRGNFPDRFSGHQFPNYSSELNVNALLLGDSALYLCASSLVGGGISYNEQFFGPGTRLTVL.

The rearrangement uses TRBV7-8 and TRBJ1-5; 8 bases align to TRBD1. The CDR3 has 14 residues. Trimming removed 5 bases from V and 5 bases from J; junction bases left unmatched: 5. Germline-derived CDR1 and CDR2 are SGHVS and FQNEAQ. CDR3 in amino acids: CASSRGQGDQPQHF. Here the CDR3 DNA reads TGTGCCAGCAGCCGAGGACAGGGCGATCAGCCCCAGCATTTT.

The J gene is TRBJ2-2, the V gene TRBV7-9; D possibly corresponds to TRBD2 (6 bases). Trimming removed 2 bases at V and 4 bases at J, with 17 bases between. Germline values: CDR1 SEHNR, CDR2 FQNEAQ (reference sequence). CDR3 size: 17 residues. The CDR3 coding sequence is TGTGCCAGCAGCTTATGGGGACGTGGGACTCCCACCGGGGAGCTGTTTTTT. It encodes CASSLWGRGTPTGELFF.

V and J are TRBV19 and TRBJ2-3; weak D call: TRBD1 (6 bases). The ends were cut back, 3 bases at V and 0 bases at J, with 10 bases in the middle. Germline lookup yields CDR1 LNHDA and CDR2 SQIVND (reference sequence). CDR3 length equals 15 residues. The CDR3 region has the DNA TGTGCCAGTAGTATGCGGACAGTTAGCACAGATACGCAGTATTTT. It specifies CASSMRTVSTDTQYF. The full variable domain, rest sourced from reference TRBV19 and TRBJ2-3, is DGGITQSPKYLFRKEGQNVTLSCEQNLNHDAMYWYRQDPGQGLRLIYYSQIVNDFQKGDIAEGYSVSREKKESFPLTVTSAQKNPTAFYLCASSMRTVSTDTQYFGPGTRLTVL.

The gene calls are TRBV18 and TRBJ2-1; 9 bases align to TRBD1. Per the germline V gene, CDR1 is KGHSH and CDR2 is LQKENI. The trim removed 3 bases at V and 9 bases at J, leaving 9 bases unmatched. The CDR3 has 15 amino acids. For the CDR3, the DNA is TGTGCCAGCTCACCTTCCCGACAGGGGGAGCGTGAGCAGTTCTTC. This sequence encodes CASSPSRQGEREQFF.

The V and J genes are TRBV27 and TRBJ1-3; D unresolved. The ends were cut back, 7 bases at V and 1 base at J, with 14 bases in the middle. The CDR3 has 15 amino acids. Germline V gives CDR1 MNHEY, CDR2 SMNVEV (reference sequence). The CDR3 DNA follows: TGTGCCAGCACGAGGAATGCGGATTCTGGAAACACCATATATTTT. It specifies CASTRNADSGNTIYF.

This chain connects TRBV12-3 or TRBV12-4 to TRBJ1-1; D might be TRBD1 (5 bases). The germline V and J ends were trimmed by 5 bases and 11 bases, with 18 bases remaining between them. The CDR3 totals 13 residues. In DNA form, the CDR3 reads TGTGCCAGCAGTCGACAGAGAACCTATGGGGCTTTCTTT. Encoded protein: CASSRQRTYGAFF.